One and the same sample provided the 28 T cell receptor beta chains below, sequenced in a study of low-dose radiotherapy and immunotherapy resistance in tumors. This sample's time point: after trial treatment. Noted treatment: LDRT plus nivolumab, ipilimumab, low-dose cyclophosphamide and aspirin (RACIN trial). Alpha- and beta-chain coverage of first-strand cDNA came from TRAV- and TRBV-specific primers. TCR amplification used approximately 19 PCR cycles, a constant-region primer and a V-primer adapter. TCRdb processed the reads anew with MiXCR; each CDR3 protein has one entry. Of roughly 40,000 distinct CDR3 sequences listed, 25% to 30% were seen once; the top ten hold 10%. Sequenced here: PBMCs, sampled after low-dose radiotherapy plus immunotherapy. The receptors were sampled from a male donor with prostate cancer.

Concerning this clonotype itself: This likely traces to a read error, being one base from a far larger clone. This chain links TRBV6-1 with TRBJ2-1; 8 bases fit TRBD1. The J call could be wrong; TRBJ2-7 is a better fit for the DNA end. CDR3 length: 15 residues. CDR1 is MNHNS, CDR2 SASEGT, per germline. CDR3 nucleotides: TGTGCCAGCAGTTACCCGACAGGGGTCGGCAATGAGCAGTACTTC. Translation gives CASSYPTGVGNEQYF.

Comment on this clonotype: Being one base from a much bigger clone, this may be a read error. The J gene is TRBJ1-6, the V gene TRBV3-1; D unresolved. The CDR3 loop spans 13 amino acids. Germline V gene lookup returns CDR1 LGHDT and CDR2 YNNKEL (reference sequence). DNA for the CDR3: TGTTCCAGCAGCCAAGATACGGGATTACCCCTCCACTTT. Translation gives CSSSQDTGLPLHF. Supplemented by reference TRBV3-1 and TRBJ1-6, the full variable domain reads DTAVSQTPKYLVTQMGNDKSIKCEQNLGHDTMYWYKQDSKKFLKIMFSYNNKELIINETVPNRFSPKSPDKAHLNLHINSLELGDSAVYFCSSSQDTGLPLHFGNGTRLTVT.

This clonotype was recorded at least ten times. This chain links TRBV19 with TRBJ2-2; a possible D gene is TRBD1 (5 bases). The CDR3 has 14 residues. The ends were cut back, 7 bases at V and 5 bases at J, with 14 bases in the middle. Germline CDR1 is LNHDA and CDR2 is SQIVND (reference sequence). The CDR3, as DNA: TGTGCCAGTATAATCAGGGTCGGGACCGGGGAGCTGTTTTTT. This gives the protein CASIIRVGTGELFF. Looking up the rest from reference TRBV19 and TRBJ2-2 gives the full variable domain: DGGITQSPKYLFRKEGQNVTLSCEQNLNHDAMYWYRQDPGQGLRLIYYSQIVNDFQKGDIAEGYSVSREKKESFPLTVTSAQKNPTAFYLCASIIRVGTGELFFGEGSRLTVL.

A note on this clonotype: A far larger clone is one nucleotide away, so this likely arose from a read error. J is TRBJ2-5 and V is TRBV11-2; 12 nucleotides line up with TRBD2. CDR3 size: 16 residues. The junction had 15 bases not matched to a gene; V was cut back by 5 bases and J by 11 bases. Germline CDR1 and CDR2: SGHAT and FQNNGV. CDR3 loop: CASSQGLAGGGNEQYF. The CDR3 DNA is TGTGCCAGCAGCCAGGGGCTAGCGGGAGGGGGGAATGAGCAGTACTTC.

This clonotype was recorded at least ten times. DNA for the CDR3: TGTGCCAGCAGCCAAGATCCCGACTCGGCTGAGCAGTTCTTC. Translating it yields CASSQDPDSAEQFF. V is TRBV4-2 and J is TRBJ2-1, with D uncertain. The CDR3 runs to 14 residues. Germline-derived CDR1 and CDR2 are LGHNA and YNFKEQ. V lost 0 bases to trimming and J lost 9 bases, with 12 bases between them.

This clonotype has more than one count but fewer than ten. This sequence joins TRBV30 and TRBJ1-2; D unclear. Looked up from germline, CDR1 is GTSNPN and CDR2 is SVGIG (reference sequence). The germline V and J ends were trimmed by 6 bases and 4 bases, with 24 bases remaining between them. This CDR3 has 16 amino acids. The CDR3 loop reads CACPIVRAKGPYGYTF. In nucleotides, the CDR3 is TGTGCCTGCCCTATTGTTCGGGCCAAGGGCCCCTATGGCTACACCTTC.

Ten or more counts support this clonotype. The chain uses TRBV10-1 and TRBJ1-1; D not certain. The CDR3 is made up of 13 amino acids. Trimming took 2 bases from V and 1 from J, leaving 5 bases between them. From germline, CDR1 is WNHNN and CDR2 SYGVQD (reference sequence). CDR3: CASSERANTEAFF. The CDR3 DNA reads TGCGCCAGCAGTGAGAGGGCGAACACTGAAGCTTTCTTT.

This clonotype appeared many times. J is TRBJ2-7 and V is TRBV5-1; maybe TRBD2 (7 bases). The V gene lost 4 bases and the J gene lost 1 base, with 12 bases spanning the gap. CDR1 is SGHRS, CDR2 YFSETQ, per germline. CDR3 size: 14 residues. The chain's CDR3 is CASSGRGASYEQYF. The DNA for the CDR3 is TGCGCCAGCAGCGGTCGGGGGGCATCCTACGAGCAGTACTTC.

The table lists this clonotype with many counts. The chain is built from TRBV30 and TRBJ2-1; 7 nucleotides agree with TRBD1. The junction had 6 bases not matched to a gene; V was cut back by 3 bases and J by 4 bases. CDR3 length: 14 amino acids. CDR1 and CDR2 from the germline V gene are GTSNPN and SVGIG (reference sequence). In DNA form, the CDR3 reads TGTGCCTGGAGGCTCCTGGGACAGTACAATGAGCAGTTCTTC. Its translation: CAWRLLGQYNEQFF.

V usage is TRBV20-1 and J usage is TRBJ2-3, with D possibly being TRBD2 (5 bases). There are 13 residues in the CDR3. V lost 6 bases, J lost 2 bases, and 12 bases lay in between. The germline V gene has CDR1 DFQATT and CDR2 SNEGSKA (reference sequence). The CDR3 sequence is CSAKERNTDTQYF. The CDR3 DNA sequence: TGCAGTGCGAAAGAGCGGAACACAGATACGCAGTATTTT.

Ten or more counts support this clonotype. CDR3 amino acids: CASRREPGELFF. The CDR3 coding sequence is TGTGCTAGCCGCAGGGAGCCCGGGGAGCTGTTTTTT. This sequence joins TRBV6-1 and TRBJ2-2; D could derive from TRBD1 or TRBD2 (5 bases each). The V gene's germline CDR1 is MNHNS and CDR2 SASEGT. The CDR3 runs to 12 residues.

This clonotype was counted at least ten times. The chain joins TRBV5-1 to TRBJ1-5, with D possibly matching TRBD1 (6 bases). Germline loops: CDR1 SGHRS, CDR2 YFSETQ. This CDR3 has 14 residues. Trimming left V 4 bases short and J 4 bases short, with 12 bases between. The CDR3 nucleotides read TGCGCCAGCAGCGCGGCAGGGGAAAATCAGCCCCAGCATTTT. Its translation: CASSAAGENQPQHF.

Many counts were recorded for this clonotype. The J gene is TRBJ2-2, the V gene TRBV20-1; 10 nucleotides line up with TRBD2. The ends lost 0 bases at V and 0 bases at J; junction bases unmatched: 4. Germline loops: CDR1 DFQATT, CDR2 SNEGSKA (reference sequence). The CDR3 runs 17 residues. DNA for the CDR3: TGCAGTGCTAGAGATCGTCTAGCGGGGGCGAACACCGGGGAGCTGTTTTTT. It is translated as CSARDRLAGANTGELFF.

This clonotype was seen repeatedly, ten times or more. V and J are TRBV11-2 and TRBJ1-1, with D perhaps TRBD1 (5 bases). The CDR3 sequence is 13 residues long. Germline CDR1 reads SGHAT; CDR2 reads FQNNGV. V lost 5 bases to trimming and J lost 2 bases, with 9 bases between them. CDR3 sequence reads: CASSKGANTEAFF. The CDR3 bases are TGTGCCAGCAGCAAAGGGGCTAACACTGAAGCTTTCTTT.

Relative to its sample, this clonotype is medium-sized. The gene calls are TRBV28 and TRBJ1-5, with 7 bases matching TRBD1. V dropped 4 bases and J dropped 3; count of bases not matched to a gene: 3. Germline loops: CDR1 MDHEN, CDR2 SYDVKM. The CDR3 length is 14 residues. The CDR3 region is CASSSQGYNQPQHF. The CDR3 coding sequence is TGTGCCAGCAGTTCACAGGGGTACAATCAGCCCCAGCATTTT.

This clonotype showed up many times. The chain is built from TRBV6-6 and TRBJ2-7, with D maybe TRBD1 (5 bases). The germline CDR1 and CDR2 sequences are MNHNY and SVGAGI (reference sequence). The CDR3 length is 11 residues. Trimming left V 5 bases short and J 6 bases short, with 8 bases between. The CDR3 spells CASSLGAEQYF. CDR3 DNA sequence: TGTGCCAGCAGTCTAGGGGCCGAGCAGTACTTC.

This clonotype was observed many times. The chain links TRBV12-5 to TRBJ2-7; D gene unclear. The V and J ends lost 7 bases and 2 bases respectively, with 9 bases between them. The CDR3 runs 12 residues. The germline CDR1 and CDR2 sequences are LGHNT and FRNRAP. The CDR3 DNA reads as TGTGCTAGTGCCCTCGAAACCTACGAGCAGTACTTC. Translating gives CASALETYEQYF.

With respect to this clonotype: A read error is possible here, since a much larger clone lies one base away. The chain couples TRBV4-2 to TRBJ2-7; TRBD1 aligns across 7 bases. The V gene end was trimmed by 3 bases and the J gene end by 3 bases; junction bases not matched to a gene: 5. Per germline, CDR1 LGHNA and CDR2 YNFKEQ. The CDR3 has 14 amino acids. CDR3 amino acids: CASSHGTESYEQYF. CDR3 nucleotide sequence: TGTGCCAGCAGCCACGGGACAGAAAGCTACGAGCAGTACTTC.

The table lists this clonotype with many counts. V and J are TRBV11-2 and TRBJ2-1, with D hard to call. This CDR3 has 13 residues. Germline V gene lookup returns CDR1 SGHAT and CDR2 FQNNGV. Trimming removed 4 bases at V and 5 bases at J, with 9 bases between. The DNA of the CDR3 is TGTGCCAGCAGCTCGGCCTTACACAATGAGCAGTTCTTC. Amino acid sequence: CASSSALHNEQFF. Combining the CDR3 with reference TRBV11-2 and TRBJ2-1 gives the whole variable domain EAGVAQSPRYKIIEKRQSVAFWCNPISGHATLYWYQQILGQGPKLLIQFQNNGVVDDSQLPKDRFSAERLKGVDSTLKIQPAKLEDSAVYLCASSSALHNEQFFGPGTRLTVL.

This clonotype was observed at least ten times. The chain couples TRBV12-3 or TRBV12-4 to TRBJ2-5, with D maybe TRBD1 (6 bases). The CDR3 extends over 15 amino acids. Trimming stripped 2 bases from V and 4 bases from J, with 14 bases between. The chain's CDR3 is CASSLYPGASETQYF. DNA for the CDR3: TGTGCCAGCAGTTTATATCCAGGGGCATCAGAGACCCAGTACTTC.

Remarks on this clonotype: A far more abundant clone sits one base away, making this likely a read error. The chain links TRBV7-2 to TRBJ2-1; the D is unclear. The CDR3 is made up of 17 amino acids. Trimming cost V 4 bases and J 10 bases, with 26 bases left between them. Germline loops: CDR1 SGHTA, CDR2 FQGNSA. The CDR3 DNA follows: TGTGCCAGCAGCTCCTGGCAAATGGCAAAGGGCTCCTACGAGCAGTTCTTC. Protein sequence: CASSSWQMAKGSYEQFF.

This clonotype was seen many times. This chain links TRBV5-1 with TRBJ2-5; 7 bases are shared with TRBD2. Trimming took 4 bases from V and 4 from J; bases not matched to a gene: 7. The CDR3 sequence is 14 residues long. The germline gives CDR1 SGHRS, CDR2 YFSETQ. For the CDR3, the DNA is TGCGCCAGCAGCCTGGGAGGGTTGGGAGAGACCCAGTACTTC. It encodes CASSLGGLGETQYF.

This clonotype was detected ten times or more. This chain uses TRBV7-9 with TRBJ1-2; weak D call: TRBD1 (6 bases). The CDR3 is 12 amino acids. V lost 5 bases, J lost 7 bases, and 11 bases lay in between. Germline CDR1 and CDR2: SEHNR and FQNEAQ (reference sequence). CDR3 in DNA: TGTGCCAGCAGCCTGACGGGGGCTGGCTACACCTTC. Its protein is CASSLTGAGYTF.

This clonotype was counted at least ten times. J is TRBJ1-1 and V is TRBV18; D is undetermined. V lost 3 bases and J 1 base, leaving 6 bases between the germline ends. The CDR3 is 13 residues long. Germline V gives CDR1 KGHSH, CDR2 LQKENI. The CDR3 here is CASSPSQNTEAFF. The CDR3 region has the DNA TGTGCCAGCTCACCGTCACAGAACACTGAAGCTTTCTTT.

This clonotype was observed at least ten times. The genes are TRBV29-1 and TRBJ2-7; TRBD1 might be the D (6 bases). The CDR3 extends over 14 amino acids. In germline, CDR1 is SQVTM, CDR2 ANQGSEA. The germline V and J ends were trimmed by 4 bases and 1 base, with 14 bases remaining between them. This chain's CDR3 is CSVVYGQLSYEQYF. The CDR3 DNA reads TGCAGCGTTGTCTACGGACAGCTTTCCTACGAGCAGTACTTC.

This clonotype was observed many times. The V call is TRBV9, the J call TRBJ2-3, with D perhaps TRBD2 (6 bases). The CDR3 contains 15 residues. Trimming removed 3 bases from V and 0 bases from J, with 11 bases in between. Germline CDR1 is SGDLS and CDR2 is YYNGEE. The CDR3 DNA reads TGTGCCAGCAGCGCGGAGGGACGGAGCACAGATACGCAGTATTTT. This gives the protein CASSAEGRSTDTQYF.

This clonotype was observed a handful of times. The chain recombines TRBV30 with TRBJ2-7; TRBD2 aligns across 8 bases. CDR1 is GTSNPN, CDR2 SVGIG, per germline (reference sequence). V lost 2 bases to trimming and J lost 4 bases; unmatched junction nucleotides: 10. The CDR3 spans 15 residues. CDR3 in amino acids: CAWSPGSGSYYEQYF. DNA for the CDR3: TGTGCCTGGAGTCCAGGGAGCGGGAGCTATTACGAGCAGTACTTC.

This clonotype was seen at least ten times. The chain has TRBV20-1 and TRBJ1-6; TRBD1 matches at 7 bases. From germline, CDR1 is DFQATT and CDR2 SNEGSKA (reference sequence). There are 15 residues in the CDR3. J gave up 7 bases and V 4 bases, and 10 bases lay outside the gene matches. The CDR3 nucleotides read TGCAGTGCTAACCATCCTACAGGGGACAATTCACCCCTCCACTTT. Translated, it gives CSANHPTGDNSPLHF.